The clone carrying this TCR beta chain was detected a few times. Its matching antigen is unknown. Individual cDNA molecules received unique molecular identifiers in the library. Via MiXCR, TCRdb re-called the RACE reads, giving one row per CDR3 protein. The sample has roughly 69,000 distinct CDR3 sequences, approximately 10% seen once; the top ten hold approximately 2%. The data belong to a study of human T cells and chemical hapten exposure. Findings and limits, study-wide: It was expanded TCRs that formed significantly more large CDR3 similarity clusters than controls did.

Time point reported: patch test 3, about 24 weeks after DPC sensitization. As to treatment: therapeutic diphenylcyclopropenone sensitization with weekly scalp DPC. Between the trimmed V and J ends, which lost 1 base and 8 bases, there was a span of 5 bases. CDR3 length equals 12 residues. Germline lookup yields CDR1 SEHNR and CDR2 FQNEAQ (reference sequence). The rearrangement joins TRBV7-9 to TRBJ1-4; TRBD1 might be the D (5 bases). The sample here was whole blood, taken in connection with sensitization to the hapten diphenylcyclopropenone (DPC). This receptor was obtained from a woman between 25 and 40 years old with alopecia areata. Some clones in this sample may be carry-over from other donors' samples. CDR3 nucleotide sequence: TGTGCCAGCAGCTTAGGACAGGAAAAACTGTTTTTT. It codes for CASSLGQEKLFF.